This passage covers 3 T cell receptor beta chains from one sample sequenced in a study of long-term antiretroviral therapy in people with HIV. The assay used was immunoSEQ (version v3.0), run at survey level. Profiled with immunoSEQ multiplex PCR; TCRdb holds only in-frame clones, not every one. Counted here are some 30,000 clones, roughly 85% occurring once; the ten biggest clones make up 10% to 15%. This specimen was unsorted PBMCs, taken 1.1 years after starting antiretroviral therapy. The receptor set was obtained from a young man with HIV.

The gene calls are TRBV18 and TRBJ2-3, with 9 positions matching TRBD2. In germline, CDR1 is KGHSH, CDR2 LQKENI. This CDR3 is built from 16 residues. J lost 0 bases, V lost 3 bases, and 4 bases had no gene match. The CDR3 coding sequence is TGTGCCAGCTCACCTGGCAGCGGGAGGAGCACAGATACGCAGTATTTT. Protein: CASSPGSGRSTDTQYF.

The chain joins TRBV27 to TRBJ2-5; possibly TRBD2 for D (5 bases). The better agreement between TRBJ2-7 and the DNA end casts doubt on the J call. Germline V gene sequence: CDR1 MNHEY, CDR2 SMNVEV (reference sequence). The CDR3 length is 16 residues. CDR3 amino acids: CASSFYRAADPYEQYF. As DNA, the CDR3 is TGTGCCAGCAGTTTCTATCGGGCAGCGGACCCCTACGAGCAGTACTTC.

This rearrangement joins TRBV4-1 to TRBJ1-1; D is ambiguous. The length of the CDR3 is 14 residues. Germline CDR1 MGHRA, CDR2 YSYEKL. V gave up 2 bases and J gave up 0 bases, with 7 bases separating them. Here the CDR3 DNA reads TGCGCCAGCAGCCAACACCTGATGAACACTGAAGCTTTCTTT. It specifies CASSQHLMNTEAFF.